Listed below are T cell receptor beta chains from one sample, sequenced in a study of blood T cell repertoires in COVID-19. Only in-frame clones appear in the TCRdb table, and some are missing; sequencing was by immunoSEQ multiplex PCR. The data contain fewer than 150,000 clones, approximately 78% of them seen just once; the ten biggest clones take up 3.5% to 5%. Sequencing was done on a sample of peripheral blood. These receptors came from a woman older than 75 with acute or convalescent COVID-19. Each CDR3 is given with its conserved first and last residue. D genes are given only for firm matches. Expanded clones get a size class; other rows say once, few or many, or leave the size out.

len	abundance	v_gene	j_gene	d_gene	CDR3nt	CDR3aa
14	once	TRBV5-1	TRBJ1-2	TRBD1	TGCGCCAGCAGCTCGGGCAGGGGGTACCATGGCTACACCTTC	CASSSGRGYHGYTF
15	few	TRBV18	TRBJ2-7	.	TGTGCCAGCTCACCTACCCGGGAAGGGTCCTACGAGCAGTACTTC	CASSPTREGSYEQYF
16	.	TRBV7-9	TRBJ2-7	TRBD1	TGTGCCAGCAGCCTAAGCACCGGGACAGCGAAATACGAGCAGTACTTC	CASSLSTGTAKYEQYF
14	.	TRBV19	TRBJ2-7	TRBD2	TGTGCCAGTAGTACGACTAGCGGAGTTTACGAGCAGTACTTC	CASSTTSGVYEQYF
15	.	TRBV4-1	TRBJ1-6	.	TGCGCCAGCAGCCAACCAGGACAGTATGGTTCACCCCTCCACTTT	CASSQPGQYGSPLHF
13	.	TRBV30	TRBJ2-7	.	TGTGCCTGGAGTACTAGCTGGGATTACGAGCAGTACTTC	CAWSTSWDYEQYF
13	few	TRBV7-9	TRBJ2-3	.	TGTGCCACAGGCCAAACTAGCACAGATACGCAGTATTTT	CATGQTSTDTQYF
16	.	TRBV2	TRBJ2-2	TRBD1	TGTGCCAGCAGTATAAAGGGACAGGGGGACAACGGGGAGCTGTTTTTT	CASSIKGQGDNGELFF
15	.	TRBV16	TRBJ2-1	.	TGTGCCAGCAGCCAATCTCCTAGGAGTTACAATGAGCAGTTCTTC	CASSQSPRSYNEQFF
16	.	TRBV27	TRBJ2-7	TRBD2	TGTGCCAGCAGTTTTTCTAGCGGGGCGATACTCTACGAGCAGTACTTC	CASSFSSGAILYEQYF
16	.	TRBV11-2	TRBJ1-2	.	TGTGCCAGCAGCTTAGATCCGGCAGGGCCTTTTTATGGCTACACCTTC	CASSLDPAGPFYGYTF
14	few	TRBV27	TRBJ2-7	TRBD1	TGTGCCAGCAGTGGACAAGGACAGGGCTACGAGCAGTACTTC	CASSGQGQGYEQYF
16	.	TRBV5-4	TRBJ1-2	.	TGTGCCAGCAGGGCGCCACAGGGTCTTTACAACTATGGCTACACCTTC	CASRAPQGLYNYGYTF
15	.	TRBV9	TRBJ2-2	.	TGTGCCAGCAGCGACCGGGGGTCGGGAGCCGGGGAGCTGTTTTTT	CASSDRGSGAGELFF
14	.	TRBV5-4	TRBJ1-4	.	TGTGCCAGCAGCTTGAAAGGGAGTAGGGAAAAACTGTTTTTT	CASSLKGSREKLFF